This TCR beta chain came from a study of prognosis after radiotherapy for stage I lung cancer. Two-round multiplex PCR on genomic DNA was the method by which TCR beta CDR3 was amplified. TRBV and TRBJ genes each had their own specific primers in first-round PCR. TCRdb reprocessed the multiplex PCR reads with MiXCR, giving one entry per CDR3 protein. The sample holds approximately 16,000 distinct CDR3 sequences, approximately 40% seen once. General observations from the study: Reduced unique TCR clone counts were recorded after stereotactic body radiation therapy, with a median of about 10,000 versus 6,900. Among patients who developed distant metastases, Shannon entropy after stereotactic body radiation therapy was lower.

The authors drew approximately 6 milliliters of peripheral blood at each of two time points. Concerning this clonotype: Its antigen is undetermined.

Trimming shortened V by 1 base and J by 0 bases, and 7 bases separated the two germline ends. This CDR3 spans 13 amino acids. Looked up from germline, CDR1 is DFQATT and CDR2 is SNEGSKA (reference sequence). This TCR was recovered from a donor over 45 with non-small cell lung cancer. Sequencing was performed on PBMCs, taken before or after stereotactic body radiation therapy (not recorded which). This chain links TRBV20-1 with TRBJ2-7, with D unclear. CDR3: CSARGPYSYEQYF. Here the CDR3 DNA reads TGCAGTGCTAGAGGTCCCTACTCCTACGAGCAGTACTTC.